The 29 T cell receptor beta chains presented below share a single source sample, sequenced in a study of blood T cell repertoires in COVID-19. Libraries were prepared by immunoSEQ multiplex PCR; TCRdb keeps only in-frame clonotypes and omits some of them. The table lists roughly 280,000 clones, roughly nine tenths of them singletons. The material sequenced was PBMCs or T cells enriched from blood (not recorded which). Every receptor here comes from a woman aged 60-75 years who had recovered from COVID-19.

The chain couples TRBV28 to TRBJ2-5; D is unresolved. The CDR3 is 12 residues long. Germline values: CDR1 MDHEN, CDR2 SYDVKM. V was trimmed by 4 bases and J by 4 bases, leaving 7 bases between them. The CDR3 region has the DNA TGTGCCAGCAGTTGGGCCGGAGAGACCCAGTACTTC. It specifies CASSWAGETQYF.

The chain recombines TRBV5-4 with TRBJ2-3, with a possible D match to TRBD2 (6 bases). Germline CDR1 is SGHNT and CDR2 is YYREEE (reference sequence). V gave up 2 bases and J gave up 4 bases, with 8 bases separating them. The CDR3 extends over 13 amino acids. The CDR3: CASSFGSPDTQYF. The CDR3 nucleotides read TGTGCCAGCAGCTTCGGGAGTCCAGATACGCAGTATTTT.

The chain carries TRBV29-1 and TRBJ2-1, with 11 bases lining up with TRBD1. The junction had 6 bases not matched to a gene; V was cut back by 7 bases and J by 7 bases. The germline CDR1 and CDR2 sequences are SQVTM and ANQGSEA. CDR3 length: 13 residues. The CDR3 nucleotides read TGCAGCGCCGGGACAGGGGGTAGGAATGAGCAGTTCTTC. Translation: CSAGTGGRNEQFF.

The genes are TRBV3-1 (or the pseudogene TRBV3-2) and TRBJ2-3, with 8 bases aligning to TRBD2. The CDR3 is 15 amino acids. After removal of 4 bases from V and 1 base from J, the junction contained 4 bases not matched to a gene. Germline lookup yields CDR1 LGHDT and CDR2 YNNKEL (reference sequence). For the CDR3, the DNA is TGTGCCAGCAGCCGCCAAGCGGGGGGCACAGATACGCAGTATTTT. Amino acids: CASSRQAGGTDTQYF.

The V and J genes are TRBV25-1 and TRBJ1-4; D unclear. The CDR3 loop spans 15 amino acids. Per germline, CDR1 MGHDK and CDR2 SYGVNS. V lost 3 bases, J lost 0 bases, and 8 bases lay in between. The CDR3 region is CASSDRIATNEKLFF. The CDR3 region has the DNA TGTGCCAGCAGTGATCGTATTGCAACTAATGAAAAACTGTTTTTT.

This chain uses TRBV5-1 with TRBJ2-1; a weak D match, TRBD1 (6 bases). Germline V lookup: CDR1 SGHRS, CDR2 YFSETQ. V was cut by 0 bases and J by 0 bases, with 22 bases left in between. The CDR3 spans 20 residues. CDR3 sequence (DNA): TGCGCCAGCAGCTTGGGTCCTCCAAGGCAGGGGTATCTCTCCTACAATGAGCAGTTCTTC. Its protein product is CASSLGPPRQGYLSYNEQFF. The full variable domain, completed using reference TRBV5-1 and TRBJ2-1, is KAGVTQTPRYLIKTRGQQVTLSCSPISGHRSVSWYQQTPGQGLQFLFEYFSETQRNKGNFPGRFSGRQFSNSRSEMNVSTLELGDSALYLCASSLGPPRQGYLSYNEQFFGPGTRLTVL.

CDR3 loop: CASTIAGGYNEQFF. Written as DNA, the CDR3 is TGTGCCAGCACCATAGCGGGGGGCTACAATGAGCAGTTCTTC. The chain has TRBV5-4 and TRBJ2-1, with 10 bases matching TRBD2. V dropped 6 bases and J dropped 3; count of bases not matched to a gene: 3. The CDR3 covers 14 residues. The germline V gene has CDR1 SGHNT and CDR2 YYREEE (reference sequence). Complete variable domain (other parts from reference TRBV5-4 and TRBJ2-1): ETGVTQSPTHLIKTRGQQVTLRCSSQSGHNTVSWYQQALGQGPQFIFQYYREEENGRGNFPPRFSGLQFPNYSSELNVNALELDDSALYLCASTIAGGYNEQFFGPGTRLTVL.

This chain connects TRBV6-1 to TRBJ1-6; the D gene is possibly TRBD1 (5 bases). Germline CDR1 is MNHNS and CDR2 is SASEGT. The CDR3 has 16 amino acids. V lost 4 bases and J 10 bases, leaving 20 bases between the germline ends. The DNA for the CDR3 is TGTGCCAGCAGTGCCCGGTCAGGGATCAGAAAATCACCCCTCCACTTT. This codes for CASSARSGIRKSPLHF.

V is TRBV7-9 and J is TRBJ2-1; perhaps TRBD2 as D (5 bases). The CDR3 extends over 14 amino acids. V gave up 5 bases and J gave up 10 bases, with 18 bases separating them. From germline, CDR1 is SEHNR and CDR2 FQNEAQ (reference sequence). The CDR3 nucleotides read TGTGCCAGCAGCATCTTGACGAGAGCGGAGGAGCAGTTCTTC. Residues: CASSILTRAEEQFF.

The chain uses TRBV5-1 and TRBJ1-2, with 10 nucleotides matching TRBD1. The trim removed 3 bases at V and 2 bases at J, leaving 19 bases unmatched. From germline, CDR1 is SGHRS and CDR2 YFSETQ. The CDR3 runs to 20 residues. Written as DNA, the CDR3 is TGCGCCAGCAGCTCCCCCGGACGCCCGGGACAGGGGACGTCCAACTATGGCTACACCTTC. It specifies CASSSPGRPGQGTSNYGYTF.

The chain has TRBV28 and TRBJ1-5, with D unresolved. Per the germline V gene, CDR1 is MDHEN and CDR2 is SYDVKM. CDR3 length: 15 residues. Trimming cost V 7 bases and J 3 bases, with 16 bases left between them. The CDR3 here is CASIIGSGHNQPQHF. CDR3 bases: TGTGCCAGCATCATTGGCAGTGGCCACAATCAGCCCCAGCATTTT.

This chain connects TRBV19 to TRBJ1-6, with no clear D. Germline V gives CDR1 LNHDA, CDR2 SQIVND (reference sequence). CDR3 length equals 14 residues. Trimming stripped 3 bases from V and 8 bases from J, with 11 bases between. The CDR3 is CASSIGSADSPLHF. The CDR3 bases are TGTGCCAGTAGTATCGGGTCAGCCGATTCACCCCTCCACTTT.

J is TRBJ2-5 and V is TRBV3-1 (or the pseudogene TRBV3-2), with TRBD2 matching 12 bases. Germline CDR1 reads LGHDT; CDR2 reads YNNKEL (reference sequence). CDR3 length: 14 amino acids. The trim removed 3 bases at V and 5 bases at J, leaving 1 base unmatched. CDR3 region: CASSHTSGGETQYF. The DNA of the CDR3 is TGTGCCAGCAGCCACACTAGCGGGGGGGAGACCCAGTACTTC.

The chain couples TRBV5-1 to TRBJ2-7, with D perhaps matching TRBD1 (6 bases). The V end was cut by 4 bases, the J end by 0 bases, with 17 bases between. Germline CDR1 SGHRS, CDR2 YFSETQ. This CDR3 spans 16 amino acids. The CDR3 sequence is CASSTDRTLSSYEQYF. The CDR3 DNA sequence: TGCGCCAGCAGCACGGACAGAACACTAAGCTCCTACGAGCAGTACTTC.

The table lists this clone with a count of one. This sequence joins TRBV11-2 and TRBJ2-5, with 8 bases lining up with TRBD2. This CDR3 has 16 residues. Germline V gene sequence: CDR1 SGHAT, CDR2 FQNNGV. V lost 1 base and J lost 4; bases outside the gene matches: 8. The chain's CDR3 is CASSLVGRAERETQYF. CDR3 in DNA: TGTGCCAGCAGCTTAGTCGGGAGGGCGGAGAGAGAGACCCAGTACTTC. The variable domain in full, with the rest retrieved from reference TRBV11-2 and TRBJ2-5, is EAGVAQSPRYKIIEKRQSVAFWCNPISGHATLYWYQQILGQGPKLLIQFQNNGVVDDSQLPKDRFSAERLKGVDSTLKIQPAKLEDSAVYLCASSLVGRAERETQYFGPGTRLLVL.

The genes are TRBV27 and TRBJ2-3, with 7 positions matching TRBD2. The germline gives CDR1 MNHEY, CDR2 SMNVEV (reference sequence). The CDR3 covers 16 residues. V was pared by 6 bases and J by 6 bases, with 15 bases of the junction left unmatched. CDR3 residues: CASSRPGGPGGDTQYF. CDR3 in DNA: TGTGCCAGCAGCCGCCCGGGAGGACCCGGGGGGGATACGCAGTATTTT.

This sequence joins TRBV19 and TRBJ2-3; TRBD2 matches 11 bases. V shed 6 bases, J shed 6 bases, and the junction held 14 bases outside the gene matches. Germline V gene sequence: CDR1 LNHDA, CDR2 SQIVND (reference sequence). The CDR3 sequence is 17 residues long. In nucleotides, the CDR3 is TGTGCCAGTAGAACTAGCGGGAGTACACGCAGTAGGGATACGCAGTATTTT. Amino acid sequence: CASRTSGSTRSRDTQYF.

CDR3: CASSYDPGNEQFF. Here the CDR3 DNA reads TGTGCCAGCAGCTATGACCCGGGCAATGAGCAGTTCTTC. The chain links TRBV5-4 to TRBJ2-1; D gene unclear. V lost 3 bases and J lost 6, with 10 bases in between. The germline CDR1 and CDR2 sequences are SGHNT and YYREEE (reference sequence). The CDR3 runs to 13 residues.

The CDR3 here is CASSLLAGGETQYF. CDR3 nucleotides: TGTGCCAGCAGCTTGTTAGCGGGAGGAGAGACCCAGTACTTC. The rearrangement links TRBV11-2 to TRBJ2-5; TRBD2 matches 10 bases. CDR3 length: 14 residues. CDR1 is SGHAT and CDR2 is FQNNGV in the germline V gene. V dropped 3 bases and J dropped 4; count of bases not matched to a gene: 2.

This chain uses TRBV14 with TRBJ2-1; TRBD2 matches 11 bases. Trimming removed 4 bases from V and 6 bases from J; junction bases left unmatched: 8. The CDR3 runs 16 residues. Germline V gene lookup returns CDR1 SGHDN and CDR2 FVKESK. The chain's CDR3 is CASSLGLAARVNEQFF. CDR3 nucleotides: TGTGCCAGCAGCCTGGGACTAGCGGCAAGGGTCAATGAGCAGTTCTTC. Combining the CDR3 with reference TRBV14 and TRBJ2-1 gives the whole variable domain EAGVTQFPSHSVIEKGQTVTLRCDPISGHDNLYWYRRVMGKEIKFLLHFVKESKQDESGMPNNRFLAERTGGTYSTLKVQPAELEDSGVYFCASSLGLAARVNEQFFGPGTRLTVL.

This rearrangement joins TRBV18 to TRBJ1-2, with D perhaps TRBD1 (6 bases). The CDR3 contains 13 residues. The V end lost 10 bases, the J end lost 8 bases, and 20 bases lay between the germline ends. CDR1 is KGHSH and CDR2 is LQKENI in the germline V gene. CDR3 sequence reads: CATTRDINAGYTF. As DNA, the CDR3 is TGTGCCACTACCCGGGACATCAACGCAGGCTACACCTTC. The full variable domain, in which reference TRBV18 and TRBJ1-2 provide the parts outside the CDR3, is NAGVMQNPRHLVRRRGQEARLRCSPMKGHSHVYWYRQLPEEGLKFMVYLQKENIIDESGMPKERFSAEFPKEGPSILRIQQVVRGDSAAYFCATTRDINAGYTFGSGTRLTVV.

The gene calls are TRBV11-2 and TRBJ2-1; 9 bases are a match to TRBD1. The CDR3 covers 18 residues. Trimming took 7 bases from V and 9 from J; bases not matched to a gene: 22. The V gene's germline CDR1 is SGHAT and CDR2 FQNNGV. Here the CDR3 reads CASTTQGGTGGSDGEQFF. The CDR3 DNA reads as TGTGCCAGCACCACACAGGGGGGCACAGGGGGCTCTGATGGTGAGCAGTTCTTC.

The chain employs TRBV15 and TRBJ2-1; TRBD2 agrees at 10 bases. The germline CDR1 and CDR2 sequences are LNHNV and YYDKDF (reference sequence). Trimming took 1 base from V and 7 from J; bases not matched to a gene: 10. The CDR3 loop spans 17 amino acids. The CDR3 DNA sequence: TGTGCCACCAGCAGAGTTGCAGGGACTAGCGTGTTGAATGAGCAGTTCTTC. This codes for CATSRVAGTSVLNEQFF.

This chain joins TRBV6-4 and TRBJ2-7; 7 bases map to TRBD1. The CDR3 consists of 13 residues. After removal of 7 bases from V and 3 bases from J, the junction contained 6 bases not matched to a gene. Germline V gives CDR1 MRHNA, CDR2 SNTAGT. CDR3 bases: TGTGCCAGCATCGGGACAGACCTCTACGAGCAGTACTTC. Translating gives CASIGTDLYEQYF.

The chain recombines TRBV7-2 with TRBJ1-3; D possibly corresponds to TRBD1 (6 bases). The V gene's germline CDR1 is SGHTA and CDR2 FQGNSA. V gave up 5 bases and J gave up 5 bases, with 16 bases separating them. CDR3 length: 15 residues. The DNA for the CDR3 is TGTGCCAGCAGCAGACCCGGGACAATCCGAAACACCATATATTTT. Encoded protein: CASSRPGTIRNTIYF. Supplemented by reference TRBV7-2 and TRBJ1-3, the full variable domain reads GAGVSQSPSNKVTEKGKDVELRCDPISGHTALYWYRQSLGQGLEFLIYFQGNSAPDKSGLPSDRFSAERTGGSVSTLTIQRTQQEDSAVYLCASSRPGTIRNTIYFGEGSWLTVV.

The chain uses TRBV28 and TRBJ1-2, with TRBD1 matching over 9 bases. The CDR3 extends over 16 amino acids. The V gene end was trimmed by 7 bases and the J gene end by 5 bases; junction bases not matched to a gene: 14. CDR1 and CDR2 (germline): MDHEN, SYDVKM. The CDR3 DNA sequence: TGTGCCAGCACCCCGGGACAGGGATACCTTTCTTATGGCTACACCTTC. This sequence encodes CASTPGQGYLSYGYTF.

V and J are TRBV30 and TRBJ1-1; 7 nucleotides agree with TRBD1. Germline V gene sequence: CDR1 GTSNPN, CDR2 SVGIG (reference sequence). J lost 10 bases, V lost 2 bases, and 7 bases had no gene match. The CDR3 has 12 residues. CDR3 DNA: TGTGCCTGGAGTTGGACAGGCCTAGGAGCTTTCTTT. Translating it yields CAWSWTGLGAFF.

The chain combines TRBV5-1 with TRBJ2-3; 8 bases fit TRBD1. Germline CDR1 reads SGHRS; CDR2 reads YFSETQ. This CDR3 comprises 15 residues. Germline trimming cut 4 bases from V and 2 bases from J; bases unmatched to any gene: 6. This CDR3 reads CASSVTGGNTDTQYF. The CDR3 DNA sequence: TGCGCCAGCAGCGTTACAGGGGGGAACACAGATACGCAGTATTTT. Full variable domain (outside the CDR3, taken from reference TRBV5-1 and TRBJ2-3): KAGVTQTPRYLIKTRGQQVTLSCSPISGHRSVSWYQQTPGQGLQFLFEYFSETQRNKGNFPGRFSGRQFSNSRSEMNVSTLELGDSALYLCASSVTGGNTDTQYFGPGTRLTVL.

The chain uses TRBV30 and TRBJ1-4; unclear D gene. Per germline, CDR1 GTSNPN and CDR2 SVGIG (reference sequence). The CDR3 runs 13 residues. V shed 7 bases and J shed 12 bases, with 21 bases lying between them. CDR3 DNA: TGTGCCTTGGACTGGCGGGGTAGGCGGGAACTGTTTTTT. This codes for CALDWRGRRELFF.